This T cell receptor (beta chain) comes out of a study of blood T cells in healthy people across ages. The CDR3 is made up of 14 amino acids. V lost 5 bases to trimming and J lost 5 bases, with 18 bases between them. The germline V gene encodes CDR1 SQVTM and CDR2 ANQGSEA. A second PCR, run for roughly 6 to 11 cycles, used a sample-barcoded 5' primer plus a J-beta primer mix. TCRdb itself ran the 5' RACE reads through MiXCR, one entry per CDR3 protein. The repertoire includes about 1.4 million distinct CDR3 sequences, 59% of them detected once, and about 6.7% sits in the top ten. Specimen: blood. The rearrangement uses TRBV29-1 and TRBJ1-2; D ambiguous. The TCR sequence derives from a man in his late teens or twenties in good health. CDR3 nucleotides: TGCAGCGTTAGGAAAATGGAGACGGTTTATGGCTACACCTTC. Translating it yields CSVRKMETVYGYTF.